This TCR beta chain was identified during a study of kidney transplant recipient with SARS-CoV-2 infection. CDR3 length: 17 amino acids. Germline V gene data show CDR1 as DFQATT and CDR2 as SNEGSKA (reference sequence). V trimming: 6 bases; J trimming: 0 bases; junction bases outside the gene matches: 17. TCRdb reanalysed the reads using MiXCR and keeps one entry per CDR3 protein. The table has about 240,000 distinct CDR3 sequences, 25% to 35% seen once. The TCR originated in a male patient aged 25-45 years who had COVID-19 and was a kidney transplant recipient. The graft donor may have contributed some T cells. The rearrangement uses TRBV20-1 and TRBJ2-7; 7 nucleotides align to TRBD2. The source was a blood sample, collected at baseline and on roughly day 120 from a kidney transplant recipient. The CDR3 nucleotides are TGCAGTGCCCCCGGGACTAACGGGACCCTCAGCTCCTACGAGCAGTACTTC. Its translation is CSAPGTNGTLSSYEQYF.